This TCR beta chain was recovered during a study of T cell responses to AZD1222 COVID-19 vaccine. Background on the study: Timing groups of about 4 and about 12 weeks for second doses were pooled. The study, taken as a whole, reports: Baseline serology detected seropositivity in only 5 to 7 AZD1222 recipients. There were repertoire samples only from the period after the peak T cell response.

Clones were read by immunoSEQ multiplex PCR, and TCRdb kept only the in-frame ones, dropping some. This sample has over 130,000 clones, with around 93% found just once. Looked up from germline, CDR1 is KGHDR and CDR2 is SFDVKD. Trimming shortened V by 4 bases and J by 8 bases, and 13 bases separated the two germline ends. This CDR3 has 13 amino acids. About this clone: What it binds is unknown.

The rearrangement uses TRBV24-1 and TRBJ1-2; tentatively, D is TRBD1 (6 bases). This receptor was identified in an adult in good health. The sequenced sample was peripheral blood, obtained on day 0 of AZD1222 vaccination. CDR3 DNA: TGTGCCACCAGTGACTCAGACAGGTCCGGCTACACCTTC. Residues: CATSDSDRSGYTF.